Listed below are T cell receptor beta chains from one sample, sequenced in a study of OX40 agonist ivuxolimab in advanced cancers. Only in-frame clones appear in the TCRdb table, and some are missing; sequencing was by immunoSEQ multiplex PCR. The sample shows some 68,000 clones, roughly four fifths of them seen only once. This material consisted of CD4+ or CD8+ T cells sorted from blood, taken in a trial of the OX40 agonist ivuxolimab. The receptors originated from an adult with an advanced solid tumor such as melanoma, head and neck, liver or kidney cancer. The CDR3 runs from the conserved cysteine through the conserved F or W. Fields, in order: J gene, V gene, clone size, D gene, CDR3 protein, CDR3 DNA. A D gene is named only where the DNA matches it firmly. Clone sizes are given selectively: once, few, many, or a class where the clone is expanded.

J gene: TRBJ1-1
V gene: TRBV7-6
clone size: few
D gene: TRBD1
CDR3 protein: CASSLAGTANTEAFF
CDR3 DNA: TGTGCCAGCAGCTTAGCCGGGACAGCGAACACTGAAGCTTTCTTT

J gene: TRBJ2-6
V gene: TRBV19
clone size: NA
D gene: NA
CDR3 protein: CASSITAHTPSGANVLTF
CDR3 DNA: TGTGCCAGTAGTATTACTGCCCATACGCCCTCTGGGGCCAACGTCCTGACTTTC

J gene: TRBJ1-4
V gene: TRBV6-5
clone size: NA
D gene: NA
CDR3 protein: CASSYIGGGLFF
CDR3 DNA: TGTGCCAGCAGTTACATAGGAGGTGGCCTGTTTTTT

J gene: TRBJ1-1
V gene: TRBV18
clone size: once
D gene: NA
CDR3 protein: CASSPFRAQGAEAFF
CDR3 DNA: TGTGCCAGCTCACCATTCAGGGCCCAGGGAGCTGAAGCTTTCTTT

J gene: TRBJ1-1
V gene: TRBV7-9
clone size: NA
D gene: NA
CDR3 protein: CASSSGSYTEAFF
CDR3 DNA: TGTGCCAGCAGCTCTGGGTCGTACACTGAAGCTTTCTTT

J gene: TRBJ1-6
V gene: TRBV30
clone size: NA
D gene: NA
CDR3 protein: CAWSGAQAHNSPLHF
CDR3 DNA: TGTGCCTGGAGTGGAGCCCAAGCCCATAATTCACCCCTCCACTTT

J gene: TRBJ2-3
V gene: TRBV12-5
clone size: once
D gene: NA
CDR3 protein: CASGLSLATQYF
CDR3 DNA: TGTGCTAGTGGTTTGTCCTTGGCTACGCAGTATTTT

J gene: TRBJ2-3
V gene: TRBV5-1
clone size: many
D gene: TRBD2
CDR3 protein: CASRWRGSTDTQYF
CDR3 DNA: TGCGCCAGCAGATGGCGGGGGTCCACAGATACGCAGTATTTT

J gene: TRBJ1-5
V gene: TRBV10-3
clone size: few
D gene: NA
CDR3 protein: CAISESTGSNQPQHF
CDR3 DNA: TGTGCCATCAGTGAGTCGACAGGAAGCAATCAGCCCCAGCATTTT

J gene: TRBJ2-2
V gene: TRBV7-9
clone size: NA
D gene: NA
CDR3 protein: CASSGAGELFF
CDR3 DNA: TGTGCCAGCAGCGGGGCCGGGGAGCTGTTTTTT

J gene: TRBJ2-1
V gene: TRBV7-9
clone size: once
D gene: NA
CDR3 protein: CASSLTQSSYNEQFF
CDR3 DNA: TGTGCCAGCAGCTTAACCCAGAGCTCCTACAATGAGCAGTTCTTC

J gene: TRBJ2-3
V gene: TRBV4-2
clone size: NA
D gene: NA
CDR3 protein: CASSNSGGAPDTQYF
CDR3 DNA: TGTGCCAGCAGCAACTCCGGGGGCGCCCCGGATACGCAGTATTTT

J gene: TRBJ2-7
V gene: TRBV29-1
clone size: NA
D gene: NA
CDR3 protein: CSVEIGRTYEQYF
CDR3 DNA: TGCAGCGTTGAAATTGGTAGGACCTACGAGCAGTACTTC

J gene: TRBJ2-2
V gene: TRBV11-2
clone size: NA
D gene: NA
CDR3 protein: CASSLALAYTGELFF
CDR3 DNA: TGTGCCAGCAGCTTAGCACTAGCTTACACCGGGGAGCTGTTTTTT

J gene: TRBJ2-7
V gene: TRBV27
clone size: NA
D gene: NA
CDR3 protein: CASGRDVNSYEQYF
CDR3 DNA: TGTGCCAGCGGCCGGGACGTAAACTCCTACGAGCAGTACTTC

J gene: TRBJ1-6
V gene: TRBV11-2
clone size: NA
D gene: NA
CDR3 protein: CASSLDPGPGSPLHF
CDR3 DNA: TGTGCCAGCAGCTTAGATCCGGGGCCGGGGTCACCCCTCCACTTT

J gene: TRBJ1-1
V gene: TRBV5-1
clone size: few
D gene: NA
CDR3 protein: CASSLGRPLTGRNTEAFF
CDR3 DNA: TGCGCCAGCAGCTTGGGGCGACCATTAACAGGGAGAAACACTGAAGCTTTCTTT

J gene: TRBJ1-1
V gene: TRBV11-2
clone size: NA
D gene: NA
CDR3 protein: CASSRLGGRANTEAFF
CDR3 DNA: TGTGCCAGCAGCCGACTTGGGGGCAGGGCGAACACTGAAGCTTTCTTT

J gene: TRBJ2-3
V gene: TRBV7-9
clone size: NA
D gene: NA
CDR3 protein: CASSSPSTDTQYF
CDR3 DNA: TGTGCCAGCAGCTCCCCGTCCACAGATACGCAGTATTTT

J gene: TRBJ2-1
V gene: TRBV5-1
clone size: NA
D gene: NA
CDR3 protein: CASRTGTLNEQFF
CDR3 DNA: TGCGCCAGCAGGACGGGGACGTTGAATGAGCAGTTCTTC

J gene: TRBJ2-1
V gene: TRBV11-3
clone size: NA
D gene: NA
CDR3 protein: CASRRGQGQNEQFF
CDR3 DNA: TGTGCCAGCAGGCGGGGCCAGGGTCAAAATGAGCAGTTCTTC

J gene: TRBJ2-1
V gene: TRBV25-1
clone size: NA
D gene: TRBD2
CDR3 protein: CASSESRRGGLDEQFF
CDR3 DNA: TGTGCCAGCAGTGAATCACGGCGGGGGGGCCTGGATGAGCAGTTCTTC

J gene: TRBJ2-7
V gene: TRBV29-1
clone size: NA
D gene: NA
CDR3 protein: CSVEREGYEQYF
CDR3 DNA: TGCAGCGTGGAGCGAGAGGGTTACGAGCAGTACTTC

J gene: TRBJ2-2
V gene: TRBV5-5
clone size: NA
D gene: NA
CDR3 protein: CTSSQNTGELFF
CDR3 DNA: TGTACCAGCAGCCAAAACACCGGGGAGCTGTTTTTT

J gene: TRBJ2-7
V gene: TRBV5-1
clone size: NA
D gene: NA
CDR3 protein: CASSPRTGTYEQYF
CDR3 DNA: TGCGCCAGCAGCCCCCGCACCGGAACCTACGAGCAGTACTTC

J gene: TRBJ1-5
V gene: TRBV11-2
clone size: NA
D gene: NA
CDR3 protein: CASRMNSNQPQHF
CDR3 DNA: TGTGCCAGCAGGATGAATAGCAATCAGCCCCAGCATTTT

J gene: TRBJ1-5
V gene: TRBV7-9
clone size: NA
D gene: NA
CDR3 protein: CASSLGQSNQPQHF
CDR3 DNA: TGTGCCAGCAGCCTAGGGCAGAGCAATCAGCCCCAGCATTTT

J gene: TRBJ2-2
V gene: TRBV6-1
clone size: NA
D gene: NA
CDR3 protein: CASNGVGELFF
CDR3 DNA: TGTGCCAGCAACGGCGTCGGGGAGCTGTTTTTT

J gene: TRBJ2-5
V gene: TRBV30
clone size: NA
D gene: NA
CDR3 protein: CAWSVPPQGKTQYF
CDR3 DNA: TGTGCCTGGAGTGTTCCTCCACAGGGAAAGACCCAGTACTTC

J gene: TRBJ2-4
V gene: TRBV28
clone size: NA
D gene: NA
CDR3 protein: CASTRDRGNIQYF
CDR3 DNA: TGTGCCAGCACTCGGGACCGGGGGAACATTCAGTACTTC